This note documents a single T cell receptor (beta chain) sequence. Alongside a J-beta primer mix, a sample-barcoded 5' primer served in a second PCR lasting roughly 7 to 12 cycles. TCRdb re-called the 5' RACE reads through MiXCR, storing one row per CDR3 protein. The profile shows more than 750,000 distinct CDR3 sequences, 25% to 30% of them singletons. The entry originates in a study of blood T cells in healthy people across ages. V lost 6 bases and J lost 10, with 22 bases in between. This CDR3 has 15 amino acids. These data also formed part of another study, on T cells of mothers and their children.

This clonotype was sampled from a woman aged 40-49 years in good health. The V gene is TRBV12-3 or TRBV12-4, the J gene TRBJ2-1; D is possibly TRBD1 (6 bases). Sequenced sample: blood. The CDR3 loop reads CASRNRALPSYEQFF. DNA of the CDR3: TGTGCCAGCAGGAACAGGGCTCTACCCTCCTACGAGCAGTTCTTC.